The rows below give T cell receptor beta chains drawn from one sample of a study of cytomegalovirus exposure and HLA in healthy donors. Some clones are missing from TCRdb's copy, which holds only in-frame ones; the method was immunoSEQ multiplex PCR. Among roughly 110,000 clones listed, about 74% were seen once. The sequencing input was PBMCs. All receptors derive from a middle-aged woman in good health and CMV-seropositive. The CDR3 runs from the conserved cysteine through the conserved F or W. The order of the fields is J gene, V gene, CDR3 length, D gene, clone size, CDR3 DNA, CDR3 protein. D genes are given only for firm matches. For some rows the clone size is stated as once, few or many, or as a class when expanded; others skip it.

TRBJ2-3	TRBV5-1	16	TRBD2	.	TGCGCCAGCAGCCCGGGTACGGGGGGGCTCACAGATACGCAGTATTTT	CASSPGTGGLTDTQYF
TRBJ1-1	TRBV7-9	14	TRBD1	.	TGTGCCAGCAGCACCAGCCAGGGGGCAGCTGAAGCTTTCTTT	CASSTSQGAAEAFF
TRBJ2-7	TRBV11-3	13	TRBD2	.	TGTGCCAGCAGCTTAAATAGCGGGTACGAGCAGTACTTC	CASSLNSGYEQYF
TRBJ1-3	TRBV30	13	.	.	TGTGCCTGGAGTACAGGGCCAGGAAACACCATATATTTT	CAWSTGPGNTIYF
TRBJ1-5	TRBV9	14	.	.	TGTGCCAGCAGTGGAGACGGGAATTTTCGGCCCCAGCATTTT	CASSGDGNFRPQHF
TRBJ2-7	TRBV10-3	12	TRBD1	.	TGTGCCACCGGGACAGGGGTTAACGAGCAGTACTTC	CATGTGVNEQYF
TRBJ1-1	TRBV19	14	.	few	TGTGCCAGTACTAGAGGGACACTCGCGACTGAAGCTTTCTTT	CASTRGTLATEAFF
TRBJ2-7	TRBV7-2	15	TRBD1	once	TGTGCCAGCAGCTTAGCGGGACAGGATATTTACGAGCAGTACTTC	CASSLAGQDIYEQYF
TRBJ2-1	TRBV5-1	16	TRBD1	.	TGCGCCAGCAGCCCACAAGCCGGGACAGGGTACAATGAGCAGTTCTTC	CASSPQAGTGYNEQFF
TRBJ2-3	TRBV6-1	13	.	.	TGTGCCAGCAGTGTGGACTACGCAGATACGCAGTATTTT	CASSVDYADTQYF
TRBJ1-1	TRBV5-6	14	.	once	TGTGCCAGCAGCTCCTACAGGGAAGCCACTGAAGCTTTCTTT	CASSSYREATEAFF
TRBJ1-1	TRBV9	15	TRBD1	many	TGTGCCAGCAGCGTAACAGGGGGCGCGGGCACTGAAGCTTTCTTT	CASSVTGGAGTEAFF
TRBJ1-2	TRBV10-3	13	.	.	TGTGCCATCAGTTTCACCGGGAACTATGGCTACACCTTC	CAISFTGNYGYTF
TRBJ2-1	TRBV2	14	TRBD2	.	TGTGCCAGCAGGGGACTAGCGGGGGGGAATGAGCAGTTCTTC	CASRGLAGGNEQFF
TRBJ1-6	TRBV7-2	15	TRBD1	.	TGTGCCAGCAGCTTATCCCGGGACAGGAATTCACCCCTCCACTTT	CASSLSRDRNSPLHF
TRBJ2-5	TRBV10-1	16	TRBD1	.	TGCGCCAGCAGTGGGACGGGACAGGGGTCCAAAGAGACCCAGTACTTC	CASSGTGQGSKETQYF
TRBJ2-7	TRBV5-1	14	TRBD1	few	TGCGCCAGCAGCTCCGGGACAGGGGGCTACGAGCAGTACTTC	CASSSGTGGYEQYF
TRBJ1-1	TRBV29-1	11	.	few	TGCAGCGCCCGTGGCAACACTGAAGCTTTCTTT	CSARGNTEAFF
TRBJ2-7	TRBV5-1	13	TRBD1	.	TGCGCCAGCAGACGACAGGGGGCTTACGAGCAGTACTTC	CASRRQGAYEQYF
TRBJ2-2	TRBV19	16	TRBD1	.	TGTGCCAGTAGTAAAACGGGACAGGGAAACACCGGGGAGCTGTTTTTT	CASSKTGQGNTGELFF
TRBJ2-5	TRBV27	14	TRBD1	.	TGTGCCAGCAGTTTAAGGGACAGGACGGAGACCCAGTACTTC	CASSLRDRTETQYF
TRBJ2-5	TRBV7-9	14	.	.	TGTGCCAGCAGACCCTCGGGTTCTACGGAGACCCAGTACTTC	CASRPSGSTETQYF
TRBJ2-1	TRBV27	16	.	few	TGTGCCAGCAGTTCTGTCGGGAGGGGGCAAAACAATGAGCAGTTCTTC	CASSSVGRGQNNEQFF
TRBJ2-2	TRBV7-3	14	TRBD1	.	TGTGCCAGCAGCTCAGGGGGCGAGGCCGGGGAGCTGTTTTTT	CASSSGGEAGELFF
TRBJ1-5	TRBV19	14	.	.	TGTGCCAGTAGTTCAGGGACATCTAATCAGCCCCAGCATTTT	CASSSGTSNQPQHF
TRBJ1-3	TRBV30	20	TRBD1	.	TGTGCCTGGAGTGCACCACGAGGAAGCCAGGGGGGTAGGACTGGAAACACCATATATTTT	CAWSAPRGSQGGRTGNTIYF
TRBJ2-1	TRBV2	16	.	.	TGTGCCAGCAGTCCTAGGGGGGGTTCTACAAACAATGAGCAGTTCTTC	CASSPRGGSTNNEQFF
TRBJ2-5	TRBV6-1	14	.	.	TGTGCCAGCAGCGGTACAGGGACCCAAGAGACCCAGTACTTC	CASSGTGTQETQYF
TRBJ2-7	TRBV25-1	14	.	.	TGTGCCAGCAGTACAGGAAAAGGAAGTTACGAGCAGTACTTC	CASSTGKGSYEQYF
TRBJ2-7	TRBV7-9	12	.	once	TGTGCCAGCAGCTTAGTTACAGGCGAGCAGTACTTC	CASSLVTGEQYF
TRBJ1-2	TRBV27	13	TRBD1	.	TGTGCCAGCAGTGACCTGGACAGGGTCGGCTACACCTTC	CASSDLDRVGYTF
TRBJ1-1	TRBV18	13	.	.	TGTGCCAGCTCACCATCAGGGGACACTGAAGCTTTCTTT	CASSPSGDTEAFF
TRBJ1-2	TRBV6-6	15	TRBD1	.	TGTGCCAGCAGTCTACAACAGGGGGCGCCTCTTGGCTACACCTTC	CASSLQQGAPLGYTF
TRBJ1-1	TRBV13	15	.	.	TGTGCCAGCAGCGCGACCGACACCGGGGGCACTGAAGCTTTCTTT	CASSATDTGGTEAFF
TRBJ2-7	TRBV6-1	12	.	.	TGTGCCAGCAGCCCCGGACAGTACGAGCAGTACTTC	CASSPGQYEQYF
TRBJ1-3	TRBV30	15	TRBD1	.	TGTGCCTGCCCTAGCTGGGACAGGGGTGGAAACACCATATATTTT	CACPSWDRGGNTIYF
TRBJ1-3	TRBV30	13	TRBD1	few	TGTGCCTGGAGTTGGACAGGAGGAAACACCATATATTTT	CAWSWTGGNTIYF
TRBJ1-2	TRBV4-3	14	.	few	TGCGCCAGCAGTCGCGGTCAGGGCAACTATGGCTACACCTTC	CASSRGQGNYGYTF
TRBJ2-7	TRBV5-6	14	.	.	TGTGCCAGCAGCGCGCTAGGACTCTCCTACGAGCAGTACTTC	CASSALGLSYEQYF
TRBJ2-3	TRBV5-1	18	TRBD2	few	TGCGCCAGCAGCTGGGCTAGCGGGGGGGCCGGTCGCACAGATACGCAGTATTTT	CASSWASGGAGRTDTQYF
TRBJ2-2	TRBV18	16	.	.	TGTGCCAGCTCACCCTTGGGGGGGCCGAACACCGGGGAGCTGTTTTTT	CASSPLGGPNTGELFF
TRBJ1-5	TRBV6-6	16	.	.	TGTGCCAGCAGTTACTATGGGGGGGAAAGCAATCAGCCCCAGCATTTT	CASSYYGGESNQPQHF
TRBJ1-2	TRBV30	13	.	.	TGTGCCTGGAGTGTAAAGGGGGAGTATGGCTACACCTTC	CAWSVKGEYGYTF
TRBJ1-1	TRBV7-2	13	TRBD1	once	TGTGCCAGCAGCCCTTGGACAGGAACTGAAGCTTTCTTT	CASSPWTGTEAFF
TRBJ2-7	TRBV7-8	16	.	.	TGTGCCAGCAGCTTAGAGATAGCGGTAAGCTCCTACGAGCAGTACTTC	CASSLEIAVSSYEQYF
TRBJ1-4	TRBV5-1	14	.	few	TGCGCCAGCAGCCGCGACGGAGGTAATGAAAAACTGTTTTTT	CASSRDGGNEKLFF
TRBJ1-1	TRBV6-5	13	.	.	TGTGCCAGCAGTGCCGCGGGGGGGGGCTGGGCTTTCTTT	CASSAAGGGWAFF
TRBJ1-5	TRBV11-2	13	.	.	TGTGCCAGCAGCCAGGGCCCCGGAGAGCCCCAGCATTTT	CASSQGPGEPQHF
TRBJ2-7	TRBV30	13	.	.	TGTGCCTGGGCTCTCCGGGGGGCTGGAGAGCAGTACTTC	CAWALRGAGEQYF
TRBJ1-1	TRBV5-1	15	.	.	TGCGCCAGCAGCCTTGGCCCCAGGGGAGACACTGAAGCTTTCTTT	CASSLGPRGDTEAFF
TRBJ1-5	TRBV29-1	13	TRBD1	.	TGCAGCGTTGAAGTCACAGGGGGTGGGCCCCAGCATTTT	CSVEVTGGGPQHF
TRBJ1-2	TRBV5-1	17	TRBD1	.	TGCGCCAGCAGCTTGCCCCCACCGGGACAGGGAATCTATGGCTACACCTTC	CASSLPPPGQGIYGYTF
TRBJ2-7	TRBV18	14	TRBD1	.	TGTGCCAGCTCCCCGGGACAGGGGGTCCACGAGCAGTACTTC	CASSPGQGVHEQYF
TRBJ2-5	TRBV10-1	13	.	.	TGCGCCAGCAGTGAGTCCGGTCGGGGGACCCAGTACTTC	CASSESGRGTQYF
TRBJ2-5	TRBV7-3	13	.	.	TGTGCCAGCAGCTTAGCAGGGTACGAGACCCAGTACTTC	CASSLAGYETQYF
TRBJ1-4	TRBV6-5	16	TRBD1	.	TGTGCCAGCAGTTCCCTACAGGGGAAGACTAATGAAAAACTGTTTTTT	CASSSLQGKTNEKLFF
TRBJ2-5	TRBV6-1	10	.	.	TGTGCCAGCAGTTCCCTCGGGCAGTACTTC	CASSSLGQYF
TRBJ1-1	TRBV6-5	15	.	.	TGTGCCAGCAGTTACGGGCAGGGGTCGAACACTGAAGCTTTCTTT	CASSYGQGSNTEAFF
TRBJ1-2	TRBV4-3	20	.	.	TGCGCCAGCAGCCAAGAAACCCTATTGGGATACGGGGGATCTAACTATGGCTACACCTTC	CASSQETLLGYGGSNYGYTF
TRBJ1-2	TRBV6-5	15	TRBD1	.	TGTGCCAGCAGGACGGGACAGGGGCTGGACTATGGCTACACCTTC	CASRTGQGLDYGYTF